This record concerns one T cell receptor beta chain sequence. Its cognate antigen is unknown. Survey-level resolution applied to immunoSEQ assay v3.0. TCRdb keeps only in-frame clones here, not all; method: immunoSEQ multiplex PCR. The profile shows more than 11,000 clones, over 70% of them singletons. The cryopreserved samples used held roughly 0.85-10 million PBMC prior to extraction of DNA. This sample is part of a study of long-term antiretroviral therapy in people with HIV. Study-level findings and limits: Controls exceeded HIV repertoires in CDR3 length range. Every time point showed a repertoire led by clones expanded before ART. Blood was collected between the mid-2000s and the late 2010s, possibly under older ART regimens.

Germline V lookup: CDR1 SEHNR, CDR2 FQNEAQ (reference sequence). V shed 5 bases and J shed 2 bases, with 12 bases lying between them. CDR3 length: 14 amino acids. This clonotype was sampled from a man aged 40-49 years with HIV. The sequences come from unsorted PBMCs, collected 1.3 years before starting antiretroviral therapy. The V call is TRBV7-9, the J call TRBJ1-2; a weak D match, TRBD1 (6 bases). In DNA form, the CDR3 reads TGTGCCAGCAGCCTACAGGGAGGCAACTATGGCTACACCTTC. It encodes CASSLQGGNYGYTF.